This entry features one T cell receptor beta chain sequence. Its target is not known. These data originate in a study of early T cells in non-severe SARS-CoV-2 infection. Study background: The chains were unpaired, and the sequenced material was bulk RNA from unsorted whole blood. Study findings and constraints: Matches to VDJdb favored anti-spike CD8 responses and missed private and CD4 specificities.

Individual cDNA molecules each received unique molecular identifiers attached to them. TCRdb itself ran the 5' RACE reads through MiXCR, one entry per CDR3 protein. The sample lists about 60,000 distinct CDR3 sequences; around an eighth were seen once. Trimming took 2 bases from V and 6 from J; bases not matched to a gene: 10. Germline CDR1 and CDR2: DFQATT and SNEGSKA (reference sequence). The CDR3 extends over 16 amino acids. The sample comprised whole blood. The clonotype comes from an adult who was a healthcare worker with PCR-confirmed SARS-CoV-2 infection or an uninfected control (not recorded which). The genes are TRBV20-1 and TRBJ2-1; the match to TRBD2 covers 10 bases. The chain's CDR3 is CSARNGEREGTNEQFF. In nucleotides, the CDR3 is TGCAGTGCTAGAAATGGGGAGCGGGAGGGGACCAATGAGCAGTTCTTC.